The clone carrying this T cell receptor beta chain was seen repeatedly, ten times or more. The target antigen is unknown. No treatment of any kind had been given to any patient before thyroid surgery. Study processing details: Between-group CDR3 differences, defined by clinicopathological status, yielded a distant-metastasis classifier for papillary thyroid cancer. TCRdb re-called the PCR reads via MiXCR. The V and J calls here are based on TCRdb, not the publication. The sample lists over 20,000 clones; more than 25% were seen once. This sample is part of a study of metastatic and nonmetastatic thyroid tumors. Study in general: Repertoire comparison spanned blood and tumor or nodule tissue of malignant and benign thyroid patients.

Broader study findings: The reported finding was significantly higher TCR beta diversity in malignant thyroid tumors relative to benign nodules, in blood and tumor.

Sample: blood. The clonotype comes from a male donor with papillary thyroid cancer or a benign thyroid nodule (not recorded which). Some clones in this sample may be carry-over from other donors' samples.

CDR3 region: CASSPDRVQPQHF. The CDR3 bases are TGTGCCAGCTCCCCGGATAGGGTGCAGCCCCAGCATTTT. The V gene is TRBV18, the J gene TRBJ1-5; no clear D gene. From germline, CDR1 is KGHSH and CDR2 LQKENI. Trimming shortened V by 6 bases and J by 7 bases, and 13 bases separated the two germline ends. There are 13 residues in the CDR3.